These 11 T cell receptor beta chains came from one sample sequenced in a study of T cell repertoires in cytomegalovirus infection. No cognate antigen is known for these TCRs. TCRdb used MiXCR to reprocess the reads, holding one entry per CDR3 protein. The sample shows tens of thousands of distinct CDR3 sequences, 20% to 25% of them seen only once. The sample here was CD8+ T cells from cultured PBMCs, taken from culture after CMV antigen stimulation. The receptors shown here come from a human donor in good health (CMV status not recorded). Some clones in this sample may be carry-over from other donors' samples.

The rearrangement links TRBV7-2 to TRBJ1-2; no definite D call. The CDR3 is 15 residues long. The germline gives CDR1 SGHTA, CDR2 FQGNSA. Deletions cut 1 base from V and 0 bases from J, with 9 bases between. The CDR3 here is CASSLGRVPNYGYTF. The CDR3 region has the DNA TGTGCCAGCAGCTTAGGACGCGTACCTAACTATGGCTACACCTTC.

The V gene is TRBV7-2, the J gene TRBJ2-7; D is undetermined. Germline loops: CDR1 SGHTA, CDR2 FQGNSA. This CDR3 comprises 12 residues. V shed 4 bases and J shed 3 bases, with 7 bases lying between them. DNA for the CDR3: TGTGCCAGCAGCTCCCCTAGCTACGAGCAGTACTTC. This translates into CASSSPSYEQYF.

The rearrangement links TRBV7-8 to TRBJ1-1; 8 bases are shared with TRBD1. The CDR3 runs to 17 residues. The V and J ends lost 1 base and 7 bases, in that order; junction bases with no gene match: 14. CDR1 and CDR2 from the germline V gene are SGHVS and FQNEAQ. The CDR3 sequence: CASSLDLRTGSRGEAFF. The DNA of the CDR3 is TGTGCCAGCAGCTTAGATTTAAGGACAGGGAGTAGGGGTGAAGCTTTCTTT.

This rearrangement joins TRBV6-2 or TRBV6-3 to TRBJ2-7, with 13 bases fitting TRBD2. Germline trimming cut 2 bases from V and 4 bases from J; bases unmatched to any gene: 2. CDR3 length: 15 residues. Germline V lookup: CDR1 MNHEY, CDR2 SVGEGT. The CDR3 DNA reads TGTGCCAGCAGTTACACGGGACTAGCGGGGTACGAGCAGTACTTC. Translating gives CASSYTGLAGYEQYF.

This clonotype was counted a few times. The J gene is TRBJ2-1, the V gene TRBV27; 9 nucleotides align to TRBD1. The CDR3 has 14 residues. V lost 8 bases, J lost 5 bases, and 7 bases stayed unmatched. CDR1 MNHEY and CDR2 SMNVEV come from the germline V gene (reference sequence). The CDR3 reads CASGTGTNHNEQFF. The CDR3 DNA follows: TGTGCCAGCGGGACAGGGACCAACCACAATGAGCAGTTCTTC.

V and J are TRBV27 and TRBJ1-6; maybe TRBD1 (6 bases). CDR3 length: 14 residues. V was trimmed by 3 bases and J by 7 bases, leaving 10 bases between them. Per germline, CDR1 MNHEY and CDR2 SMNVEV (reference sequence). The CDR3: CASSLTGANSPLHF. For the CDR3, the DNA is TGTGCCAGCAGTTTGACGGGGGCGAATTCACCCCTCCACTTT.

This clonotype has more than one count but fewer than ten. The rearrangement joins TRBV4-2 to TRBJ2-7, with D uncertain. The CDR3 is 13 residues long. The V and J ends lost 0 bases and 2 bases respectively, with 5 bases between them. Germline lookup yields CDR1 LGHNA and CDR2 YNFKEQ. CDR3 sequence (DNA): TGTGCCAGCAGCCAAGATTTAACCTACGAGCAGTACTTC. Amino acids: CASSQDLTYEQYF.

This clonotype was seen at least ten times. The chain joins TRBV6-6 to TRBJ2-3, with 9 bases that match TRBD1. In germline, CDR1 is MNHNY, CDR2 SVGAGI (reference sequence). With 2 bases clipped from V and 3 bases from J, the junction kept 6 bases outside the gene matches. CDR3 length equals 16 residues. CDR3 DNA sequence: TGTGCCAGCAGTTACCCGGGACAGGGAATTACAGATACGCAGTATTTT. This codes for CASSYPGQGITDTQYF.

V is TRBV6-2 or TRBV6-3 and J is TRBJ2-2; TRBD1 might be the D (6 bases). Germline V CDR1 and CDR2: MNHEY, SVGEGT. Trimming stripped 3 bases from V and 2 bases from J, with 25 bases between. The CDR3 has 20 residues. CDR3 in DNA: TGTGCCAGCAGTTATCGAAGGACAGAGAAAGCCTATCTCAACACCGGGGAGCTGTTTTTT. Its translation: CASSYRRTEKAYLNTGELFF.

V usage is TRBV6-2 or TRBV6-3 and J usage is TRBJ2-1, with D tentatively TRBD1 (6 bases). The V and J ends lost 6 bases and 8 bases respectively, with 17 bases between them. Germline CDR1 and CDR2: MNHEY and SVGEGT. This CDR3 has 14 amino acids. CDR3 residues: CASRRLVGADEQFF. Written as DNA, the CDR3 is TGTGCCAGCAGACGACTCGTGGGGGCGGATGAGCAGTTCTTC.

The CDR3 bases are TGTGCCAGCAGTGAAGACCCAGGTACCCAGTCTAACGAGCAGTTCTTC. This translates into CASSEDPGTQSNEQFF. V and J are TRBV6-1 and TRBJ2-1; D call uncertain. The CDR3 runs 16 residues. V was trimmed by 1 base and J by 10 bases, leaving 20 bases between them. CDR1 and CDR2 from the germline V gene are MNHNS and SASEGT.